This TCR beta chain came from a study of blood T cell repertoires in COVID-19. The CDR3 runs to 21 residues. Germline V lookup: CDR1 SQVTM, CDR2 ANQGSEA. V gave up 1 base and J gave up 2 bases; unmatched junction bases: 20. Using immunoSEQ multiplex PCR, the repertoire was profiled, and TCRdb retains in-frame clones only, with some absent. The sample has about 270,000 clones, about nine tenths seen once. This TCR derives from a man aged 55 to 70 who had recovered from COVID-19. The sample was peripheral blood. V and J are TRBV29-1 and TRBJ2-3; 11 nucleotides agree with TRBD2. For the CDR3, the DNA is TGCAGCGTTGAAGCCCCGGGACGGCAGCCTAGCGGGGGGAGGTACACAGATACGCAGTATTTT. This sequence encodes CSVEAPGRQPSGGRYTDTQYF.